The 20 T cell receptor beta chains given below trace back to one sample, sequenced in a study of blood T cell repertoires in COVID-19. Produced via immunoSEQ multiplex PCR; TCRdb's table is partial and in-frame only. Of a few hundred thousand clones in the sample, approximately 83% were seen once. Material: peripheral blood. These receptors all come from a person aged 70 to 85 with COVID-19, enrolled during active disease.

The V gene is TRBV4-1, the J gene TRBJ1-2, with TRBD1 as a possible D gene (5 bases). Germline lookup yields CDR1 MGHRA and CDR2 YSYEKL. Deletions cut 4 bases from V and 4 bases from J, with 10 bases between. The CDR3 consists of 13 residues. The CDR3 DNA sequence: TGCGCCAGCAGCCCTGAGACAGCCTATGGCTACACCTTC. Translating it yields CASSPETAYGYTF.

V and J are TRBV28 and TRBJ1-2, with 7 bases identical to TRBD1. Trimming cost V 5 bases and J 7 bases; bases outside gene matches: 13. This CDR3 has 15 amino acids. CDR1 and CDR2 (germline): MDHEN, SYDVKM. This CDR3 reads CASSPDDRDSSGYTF. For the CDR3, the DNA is TGTGCCAGCAGTCCTGACGACAGGGATAGTAGTGGCTACACCTTC.

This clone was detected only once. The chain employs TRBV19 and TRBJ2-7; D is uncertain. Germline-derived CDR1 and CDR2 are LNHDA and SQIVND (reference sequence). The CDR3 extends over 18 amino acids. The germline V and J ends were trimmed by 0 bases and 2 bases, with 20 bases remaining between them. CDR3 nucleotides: TGTGCCAGTAGTATAGATCTAGTCCCGGCGGCTTCTACCTACGAGCAGTACTTC. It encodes CASSIDLVPAASTYEQYF.

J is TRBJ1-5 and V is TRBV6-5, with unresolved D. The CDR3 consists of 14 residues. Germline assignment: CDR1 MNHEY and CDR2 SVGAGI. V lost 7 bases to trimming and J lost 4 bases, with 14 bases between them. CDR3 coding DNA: TGTGCCAGCACTAGAACAATGTGGAATCAGCCCCAGCATTTT. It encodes CASTRTMWNQPQHF.

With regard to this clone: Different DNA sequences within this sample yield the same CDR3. Written as DNA, the CDR3 is TGTGCCAGCAGCCCCCGGGAGAACTATGGCTACACCTTC. Residues: CASSPRENYGYTF. The V and J genes are TRBV6-4 and TRBJ1-2; D not certain. The ends were cut back, 6 bases at V and 2 bases at J, with 10 bases in the middle. This CDR3 contains 13 residues. CDR1 MRHNA and CDR2 SNTAGT come from the germline V gene.

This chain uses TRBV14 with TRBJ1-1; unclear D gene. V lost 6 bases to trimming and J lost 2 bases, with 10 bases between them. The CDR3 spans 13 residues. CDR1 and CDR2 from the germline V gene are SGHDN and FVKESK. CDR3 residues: CASSRGINTEAFF. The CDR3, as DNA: TGTGCCAGCAGTCGGGGAATAAACACTGAAGCTTTCTTT. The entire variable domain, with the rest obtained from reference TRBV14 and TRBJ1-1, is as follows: EAGVTQFPSHSVIEKGQTVTLRCDPISGHDNLYWYRRVMGKEIKFLLHFVKESKQDESGMPNNRFLAERTGGTYSTLKVQPAELEDSGVYFCASSRGINTEAFFGQGTRLTVV.

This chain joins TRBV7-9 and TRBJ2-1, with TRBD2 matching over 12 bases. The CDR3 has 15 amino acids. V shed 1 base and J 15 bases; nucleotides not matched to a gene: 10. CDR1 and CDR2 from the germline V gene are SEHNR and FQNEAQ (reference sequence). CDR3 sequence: CASSLGLAGVGRWFF. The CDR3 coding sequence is TGTGCCAGCAGCTTAGGACTAGCGGGGGTGGGAAGGTGGTTCTTC.

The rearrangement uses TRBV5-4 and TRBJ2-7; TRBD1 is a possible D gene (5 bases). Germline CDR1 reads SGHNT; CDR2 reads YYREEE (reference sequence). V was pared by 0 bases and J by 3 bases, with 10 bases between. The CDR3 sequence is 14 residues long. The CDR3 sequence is CASSLAVGDYEQYF. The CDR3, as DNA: TGTGCCAGCAGCTTGGCCGTAGGGGACTACGAGCAGTACTTC.

The CDR3 DNA sequence: TGTGCCAGCAGCTTAGCGGTGGCTGGGCCTAAAAAGCAGTTCTTC. Residues: CASSLAVAGPKKQFF. The V call is TRBV7-8, the J call TRBJ2-1; D is unclear. V was trimmed by 0 bases and J by 11 bases, leaving 17 bases between them. The CDR3 is 15 amino acids. Germline V gives CDR1 SGHVS, CDR2 FQNEAQ.

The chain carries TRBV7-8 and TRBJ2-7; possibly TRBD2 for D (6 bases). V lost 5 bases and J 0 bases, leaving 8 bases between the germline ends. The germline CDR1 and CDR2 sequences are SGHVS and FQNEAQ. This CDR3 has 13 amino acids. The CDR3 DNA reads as TGTGCCAGCAGCAAGACTAGCTCCTACGAGCAGTACTTC. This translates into CASSKTSSYEQYF.

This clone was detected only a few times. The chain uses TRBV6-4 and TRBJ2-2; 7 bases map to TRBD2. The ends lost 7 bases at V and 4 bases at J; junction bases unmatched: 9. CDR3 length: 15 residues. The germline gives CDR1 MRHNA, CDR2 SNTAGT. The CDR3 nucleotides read TGTGCCAGCACCCCTGAGGCGGGGGTCACCGGGGAGCTGTTTTTT. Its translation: CASTPEAGVTGELFF.

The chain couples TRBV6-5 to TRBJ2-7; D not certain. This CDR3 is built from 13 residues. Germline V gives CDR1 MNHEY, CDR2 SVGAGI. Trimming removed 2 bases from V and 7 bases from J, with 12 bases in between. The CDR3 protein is CASSYAQVGEQYF. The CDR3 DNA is TGTGCCAGCAGTTACGCTCAGGTTGGGGAGCAGTACTTC.

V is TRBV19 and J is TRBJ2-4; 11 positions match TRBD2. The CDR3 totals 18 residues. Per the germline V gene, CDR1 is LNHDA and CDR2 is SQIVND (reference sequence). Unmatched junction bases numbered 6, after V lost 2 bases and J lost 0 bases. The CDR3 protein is CASSIIAGGTIAKNIQYF. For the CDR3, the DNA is TGTGCCAGTAGTATAATAGCGGGAGGGACTATAGCCAAAAACATTCAGTACTTC.

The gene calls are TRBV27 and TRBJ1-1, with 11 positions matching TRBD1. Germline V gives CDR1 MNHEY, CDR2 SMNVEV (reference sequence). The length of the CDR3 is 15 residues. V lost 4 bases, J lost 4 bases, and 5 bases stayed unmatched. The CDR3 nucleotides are TGTGCCAGCAGTTGGACAGGGGGCGCCACCACTGAAGCTTTCTTT. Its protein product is CASSWTGGATTEAFF.

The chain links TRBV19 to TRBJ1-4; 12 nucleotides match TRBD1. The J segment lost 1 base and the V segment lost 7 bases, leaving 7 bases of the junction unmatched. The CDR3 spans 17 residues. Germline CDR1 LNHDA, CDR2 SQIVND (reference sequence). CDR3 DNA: TGTGCCAGTATGGGGACAGGGGGCGCAGAAACTAATGAAAAACTGTTTTTT. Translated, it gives CASMGTGGAETNEKLFF.

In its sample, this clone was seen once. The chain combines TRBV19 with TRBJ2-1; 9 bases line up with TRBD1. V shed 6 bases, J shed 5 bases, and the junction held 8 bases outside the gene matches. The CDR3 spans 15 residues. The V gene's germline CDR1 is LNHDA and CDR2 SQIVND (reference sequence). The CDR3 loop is CASRTPGQGHNEQFF. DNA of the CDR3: TGTGCCAGTAGAACGCCGGGACAGGGCCACAATGAGCAGTTCTTC.

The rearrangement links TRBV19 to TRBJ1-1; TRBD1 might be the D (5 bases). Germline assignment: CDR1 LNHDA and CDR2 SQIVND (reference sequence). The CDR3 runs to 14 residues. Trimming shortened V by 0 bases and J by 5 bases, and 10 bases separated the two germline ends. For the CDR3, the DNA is TGTGCCAGTAGTATAGAAGCAGGGAGGACTGAAGCTTTCTTT. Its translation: CASSIEAGRTEAFF.

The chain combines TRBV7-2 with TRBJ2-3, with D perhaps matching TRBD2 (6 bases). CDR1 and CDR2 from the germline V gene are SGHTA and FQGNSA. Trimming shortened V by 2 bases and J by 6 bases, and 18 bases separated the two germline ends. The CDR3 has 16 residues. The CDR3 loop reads CASSLQSGGGMDTQYF. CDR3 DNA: TGTGCCAGCAGCTTACAAAGCGGCGGAGGGATGGATACGCAGTATTTT.

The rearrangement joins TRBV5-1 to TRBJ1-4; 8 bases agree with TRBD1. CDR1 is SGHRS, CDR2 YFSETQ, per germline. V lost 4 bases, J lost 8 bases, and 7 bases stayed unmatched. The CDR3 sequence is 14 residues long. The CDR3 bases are TGCGCCAGCAGCACGAGTGGGACAGGAGAAAAACTGTTTTTT. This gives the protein CASSTSGTGEKLFF.

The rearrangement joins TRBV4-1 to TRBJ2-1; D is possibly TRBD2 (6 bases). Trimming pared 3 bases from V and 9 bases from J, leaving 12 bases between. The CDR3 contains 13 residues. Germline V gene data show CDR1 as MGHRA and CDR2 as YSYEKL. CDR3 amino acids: CASSQGWRGEQFF. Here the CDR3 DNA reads TGCGCCAGCAGCCAGGGTTGGCGGGGTGAGCAGTTCTTC.